This T cell receptor (beta chain) is drawn from a study of immune evolution from preneoplasia to lung adenocarcinoma. Two lung cancer pathologists independently confirmed each histologic diagnosis. With regard to this clone: Distinct nucleotide sequences in the sample also encode this CDR3.

Some clones are missing from TCRdb's copy, which holds only in-frame ones; the method was immunoSEQ multiplex PCR. This repertoire shows 5,000 or so clones, roughly 80% found once; its top ten account for approximately 10%. The CDR3 contains 13 residues. The V end lost 2 bases, the J end lost 0 bases, and 4 bases lay between the germline ends. Germline-derived CDR1 and CDR2 are MDHEN and SYDVKM. This receptor was taken from an older donor with lung adenocarcinoma. The V and J genes are TRBV28 and TRBJ1-1; D not resolved. Sequencing was done on a sample of FFPE adjacent normal lung tissue. Written as DNA, the CDR3 is TGTGCCAGCAGTTTACAGGTGAACACTGAAGCTTTCTTT. Protein product: CASSLQVNTEAFF.